These 23 T cell receptor beta chains came from one sample sequenced in a study of T cells after yellow fever vaccination (dated 2019 in TCRdb). Libraries were constructed by 5' RACE. The sequencer listed for this sample is Illumina NovaSeq 6000. Using fastp at Q25 and MiXCR, TCRdb reprocessed the public reads and kept productive beta chains. Every distinct CDR3 protein forms one entry, paired with its most common genes and DNA. The sample table lists 300,000 to 350,000 distinct CDR3 sequences, approximately 3.9% of them with a count of one. The biggest ten clones account for roughly 26% of the sample. The label giving this sample's treatment or condition can be read as: live attenuated yellow fever vaccine strain. The specimen comprised PBMCs, sampled 5 days after the yellow fever booster vaccination. The receptors derive from a man between 18 and 35 years old who received the YFV17D yellow fever vaccine.

The chain joins TRBV4-1 to TRBJ2-7, with D possibly matching TRBD2 (6 bases). V lost 2 bases, J lost 4 bases, and 15 bases lay in between. Germline V gene lookup returns CDR1 MGHRA and CDR2 YSYEKL. The CDR3 extends over 15 amino acids. The CDR3, as DNA: TGCGCCAGCAGCCAACCCTTCGGGGGTAGGTACGAGCAGTACTTC. Translated, it gives CASSQPFGGRYEQYF.

The sample holds many counts of this clonotype. The chain links TRBV28 to TRBJ2-1; 10 bases match TRBD2. CDR3 size: 20 residues. Germline CDR1 reads MDHEN; CDR2 reads SYDVKM. Trimming took 6 bases from V and 4 from J; bases not matched to a gene: 21. CDR3 in amino acids: CASSKNLVAGGLYLYNEQFF. In DNA, the CDR3 is TGTGCCAGCAGCAAAAACCTGGTAGCGGGGGGACTTTATTTATACAATGAGCAGTTCTTC. The full variable domain, its missing parts supplied by reference TRBV28 and TRBJ2-1, is DVKVTQSSRYLVKRTGEKVFLECVQDMDHENMFWYRQDPGLGLRLIYFSYDVKMKEKGDIPEGYSVSREKKERFSLILESASTNQTSMYLCASSKNLVAGGLYLYNEQFFGPGTRLTVL.

This clonotype has ten or more counts. The chain links TRBV5-1 to TRBJ2-7; unclear D gene. Germline loops: CDR1 SGHRS, CDR2 YFSETQ. With 4 bases removed from V and 3 bases from J, the gap between germline ends came to 8 bases. CDR3 length equals 12 residues. The CDR3 DNA reads as TGCGCCAGCAGCCCAGGACGCTACGAGCAGTACTTC. Residues: CASSPGRYEQYF.

This sequence joins TRBV3-1 and TRBJ1-3; D remains unclear. This CDR3 spans 14 amino acids. Trimming pared 1 base from V and 4 bases from J, leaving 8 bases between. From germline, CDR1 is LGHDT and CDR2 YNNKEL (reference sequence). The CDR3 DNA sequence: TGTGCCAGCAGCCAAGTCCCGTCCGGAAACACCATATATTTT. Residues: CASSQVPSGNTIYF. Combining the CDR3 with reference TRBV3-1 and TRBJ1-3 gives the whole variable domain DTAVSQTPKYLVTQMGNDKSIKCEQNLGHDTMYWYKQDSKKFLKIMFSYNNKELIINETVPNRFSPKSPDKAHLNLHINSLELGDSAVYFCASSQVPSGNTIYFGEGSWLTVV.

This clonotype was counted ten times or more. V gene TRBV7-3 combines with J gene TRBJ2-3; a weak D match, TRBD2 (5 bases). The CDR3 spans 20 residues. The V end was cut by 2 bases, the J end by 1 base, with 25 bases between. The germline V gene has CDR1 SGHTA and CDR2 FQGTGA. The CDR3 loop is CASSLSGHSDYGRGTDTQYF. In DNA, the CDR3 is TGTGCCAGCAGCTTATCCGGGCACTCTGATTACGGGCGGGGCACAGATACGCAGTATTTT.

There are many counts of this clonotype. V is TRBV7-2 and J is TRBJ1-5; tentatively, D is TRBD1 (6 bases). Trimming shortened V by 5 bases and J by 6 bases, and 14 bases separated the two germline ends. CDR3 size: 14 residues. Per germline, CDR1 SGHTA and CDR2 FQGNSA. The CDR3: CASSPRTVGQPQHF. The DNA of the CDR3 is TGTGCCAGCAGCCCCCGGACAGTCGGTCAGCCCCAGCATTTT.

This clonotype was recorded at least ten times. The chain combines TRBV12-3 or TRBV12-4 with TRBJ2-7; D perhaps matches TRBD2 (5 bases). The V gene lost 6 bases and the J gene lost 7 bases, with 13 bases spanning the gap. The CDR3 consists of 12 residues. The CDR3 loop is CASSLEGEEQYF. The CDR3 DNA sequence: TGTGCCAGCAGCCTCGAGGGAGAAGAGCAGTACTTC.

This clonotype has only a few counts. The chain combines TRBV11-2 with TRBJ2-1; 7 bases are a match to TRBD2. Germline CDR1 is SGHAT and CDR2 is FQNNGV. The CDR3 contains 13 residues. Trimming at V came to 8 bases and at J to 6 bases, leaving 7 bases not matched to a gene. CDR3 sequence reads: CASRPIAGNEQFF. In DNA form, the CDR3 reads TGTGCCAGCCGCCCCATAGCGGGCAATGAGCAGTTCTTC.

The chain uses TRBV20-1 and TRBJ2-5; 11 bases fit TRBD2. With V trimmed by 1 base and J by 6 bases, 7 bases remained unmatched. The V gene's germline CDR1 is DFQATT and CDR2 SNEGSKA (reference sequence). The CDR3 runs to 15 residues. The CDR3 DNA sequence: TGCAGTGCTAGAGGGCGACTAGCGGGGATTAAGACCCAGTACTTC. Encoded protein: CSARGRLAGIKTQYF.

The chain carries TRBV7-8 and TRBJ1-2; D gene ambiguous. The CDR3 is made up of 14 amino acids. Per germline, CDR1 SGHVS and CDR2 FQNEAQ. Trimming pared 5 bases from V and 3 bases from J, leaving 13 bases between. In DNA form, the CDR3 reads TGTGCCAGCAGCACCAATCAGTTAGACTATGGCTACACCTTC. It codes for CASSTNQLDYGYTF.

The V and J genes are TRBV29-1 and TRBJ2-7; D is possibly TRBD1 (5 bases). The CDR3 is made up of 13 amino acids. Per germline, CDR1 SQVTM and CDR2 ANQGSEA. V was pared by 1 base and J by 2 bases, with 9 bases between. The CDR3 sequence is CSVEVGQPYEQYF. In nucleotides, the CDR3 is TGCAGCGTTGAAGTGGGGCAGCCCTACGAGCAGTACTTC.

The sample holds many counts of this clonotype. The chain links TRBV7-2 to TRBJ2-2; D not certain. V lost 6 bases, J lost 6 bases, and 14 bases lay in between. Germline V gene data show CDR1 as SGHTA and CDR2 as FQGNSA. This CDR3 is built from 14 residues. CDR3 in amino acids: CASRYTADAGELFF. CDR3 coding DNA: TGTGCCAGCAGATACACCGCTGATGCCGGGGAGCTGTTTTTT.

The chain combines TRBV5-1 with TRBJ1-2; D gene ambiguous. CDR1 and CDR2 (germline): SGHRS, YFSETQ. The V end was cut by 2 bases, the J end by 9 bases, with 20 bases between. The CDR3 is 15 residues long. In DNA form, the CDR3 reads TGCGCCAGCAGCTTTTTAGTTTCGGAAAGCGCAAGCTACACCTTC. The encoded protein is CASSFLVSESASYTF.

The chain links TRBV6-6 to TRBJ1-5, with 9 bases fitting TRBD1. The CDR3 has 15 residues. After removal of 5 bases from V and 4 bases from J, the junction contained 6 bases not matched to a gene. The germline gives CDR1 MNHNY, CDR2 SVGAGI (reference sequence). CDR3 protein: CASSRVTGGNQPQHF. The CDR3 coding sequence is TGTGCCAGCAGTAGGGTGACAGGGGGTAATCAGCCCCAGCATTTT.

This sequence joins TRBV5-1 and TRBJ2-1, with TRBD2 identical over 8 bases. Looked up from germline, CDR1 is SGHRS and CDR2 is YFSETQ. The V gene end was trimmed by 4 bases and the J gene end by 4 bases; junction bases not matched to a gene: 10. The CDR3 contains 16 residues. CDR3 coding DNA: TGCGCCAGCAGCCTAGGAAAACTAGCGGCGTACAATGAGCAGTTCTTC. Its protein product is CASSLGKLAAYNEQFF.

The rearrangement uses TRBV29-1 and TRBJ2-5; 8 positions match TRBD1. The junction had 11 bases not matched to a gene; V was cut back by 7 bases and J by 4 bases. This CDR3 is built from 14 residues. CDR1 and CDR2 from the germline V gene are SQVTM and ANQGSEA. The CDR3 nucleotides read TGCAGCGCAGACGGAGACAGGGGCGGAGAGACCCAGTACTTC. Translation: CSADGDRGGETQYF.

This clonotype was detected ten times or more. The rearrangement links TRBV12-3 or TRBV12-4 to TRBJ1-6; D gene ambiguous. This CDR3 spans 15 amino acids. Trimming pared 3 bases from V and 0 bases from J, leaving 6 bases between. CDR3 amino acids: CASSFGSSYNSPLHF. CDR3 in DNA: TGTGCCAGCAGTTTTGGGAGCTCCTATAATTCACCCCTCCACTTT.

This clonotype occurred many times. In nucleotides, the CDR3 is TGTGCCAGCAGTTACTTTATGAAAGAGACCCAGTACTTC. Amino acid sequence: CASSYFMKETQYF. This sequence joins TRBV6-2 or TRBV6-3 and TRBJ2-5; D remains unclear. Germline V gene data show CDR1 as MNHEY and CDR2 as SVGEGT. The CDR3 covers 13 residues. V shed 1 base and J shed 3 bases, with 6 bases lying between them.

J is TRBJ1-1 and V is TRBV20-1; no definite D call. The germline V gene encodes CDR1 DFQATT and CDR2 SNEGSKA (reference sequence). This CDR3 is built from 13 residues. With 1 base removed from V and 7 bases from J, the gap between germline ends came to 13 bases. The chain's CDR3 is CSARATEVIEAFF. The CDR3 DNA is TGCAGTGCTAGAGCAACAGAAGTAATTGAAGCTTTCTTT.

This clonotype showed up many times. The chain recombines TRBV6-2 or TRBV6-3 with TRBJ2-1; tentative D call: TRBD2 (6 bases). This CDR3 spans 13 amino acids. V was pared by 8 bases and J by 8 bases, with 16 bases between. Per the germline V gene, CDR1 is MNHEY and CDR2 is SVGEGT. In DNA form, the CDR3 reads TGTGCCAGCTCCACGGGCGGGAACTATGAGCAGTTCTTC. It translates to CASSTGGNYEQFF.

In this sample, this clonotype turned up many times. The genes are TRBV6-5 and TRBJ1-2; possible D gene TRBD1, 5 bases. CDR3 length: 12 residues. Looked up from germline, CDR1 is MNHEY and CDR2 is SVGAGI. V was cut by 8 bases and J by 5 bases, with 12 bases left in between. This CDR3 reads CASSTGLYGYTF. DNA of the CDR3: TGTGCCAGCTCTACAGGTCTTTATGGCTACACCTTC.

V usage is TRBV11-2 and J usage is TRBJ1-2; 9 bases align to TRBD1. V trimming: 6 bases; J trimming: 3 bases; junction bases outside the gene matches: 11. The germline CDR1 and CDR2 sequences are SGHAT and FQNNGV. CDR3 length: 16 amino acids. Written as DNA, the CDR3 is TGTGCCAGCAGGACAATACAGGGGGCGAGAGACTATGGCTACACCTTC. This codes for CASRTIQGARDYGYTF.

This clonotype was seen repeatedly, ten times or more. This chain connects TRBV12-3 or TRBV12-4 to TRBJ1-5; 9 positions agree with TRBD1. The CDR3 consists of 15 residues. Trimming at V came to 7 bases and at J to 7 bases, leaving 11 bases not matched to a gene. The CDR3 sequence is CASTGTGNIKQPQHF. For the CDR3, the DNA is TGTGCCAGCACCGGGACAGGGAATATAAAGCAGCCCCAGCATTTT.